These T cell receptor beta chains were read from a single sample in a study of cytotoxic CD8 clonotypes in ibrutinib-treated CLL. This table comes from immunoSEQ multiplex PCR, and its TCRdb copy is limited to in-frame clones, with some not included. The sample includes 35,000 to 50,000 clones, more than 60% of them seen just once. The input for sequencing was PBMCs, taken after 12 months of ibrutinib treatment. Receptors were obtained from a human donor with chronic lymphocytic leukemia. Each CDR3 is given with its conserved first and last residue. Size is stated for part of the rows, as once, few or many counts, or as a class when the clone is expanded.

J gene: TRBJ2-5
V gene: TRBV14
clone size: .
CDR3 protein: CASSQESPRPQETQYF

J gene: TRBJ1-5
V gene: TRBV27
clone size: .
CDR3 protein: CASSGGTGISNQPQHF

J gene: TRBJ2-7
V gene: TRBV6-1
clone size: .
CDR3 protein: CASRSQGSYEQYF

J gene: TRBJ1-2
V gene: TRBV28
clone size: few
CDR3 protein: CASNTNRDSSNYGYTF

J gene: TRBJ2-7
V gene: TRBV5-1
clone size: .
CDR3 protein: CASSLVQGAGYEQYF

J gene: TRBJ2-5
V gene: TRBV6-5
clone size: once
CDR3 protein: CASNRDRGGETQYF

J gene: TRBJ2-5
V gene: TRBV5-4
clone size: .
CDR3 protein: CASSLLGQETQYF

J gene: TRBJ1-4
V gene: TRBV29-1
clone size: .
CDR3 protein: CSVSGETNEKLFF

J gene: TRBJ1-5
V gene: TRBV27
clone size: .
CDR3 protein: CASSLWGRVDQPQHF

J gene: TRBJ2-5
V gene: TRBV4-3
clone size: .
CDR3 protein: CASSQDQGGGTQYF

J gene: TRBJ2-2
V gene: TRBV11-2
clone size: .
CDR3 protein: CASSFGQGANTGELFF

J gene: TRBJ2-3
V gene: TRBV7-2
clone size: .
CDR3 protein: CASSPPGLAGGADTQYF

J gene: TRBJ1-2
V gene: TRBV19
clone size: .
CDR3 protein: CASSIQGRNYGYTF

J gene: TRBJ2-5
V gene: TRBV25-1
clone size: .
CDR3 protein: CASSDTTRGQQETQYF

J gene: TRBJ2-5
V gene: TRBV19
clone size: .
CDR3 protein: CASSIADRGSLKGTQYF

J gene: TRBJ2-2
V gene: TRBV27
clone size: .
CDR3 protein: CATKYRVSGDGELFF

J gene: TRBJ2-3
V gene: TRBV2
clone size: .
CDR3 protein: CATREGRIDTQYF

J gene: TRBJ1-1
V gene: TRBV6-6
clone size: .
CDR3 protein: CASSRTGALNTEAFF

J gene: TRBJ1-2
V gene: TRBV11-2
clone size: few
CDR3 protein: CASSSDSYGYTF

J gene: TRBJ2-7
V gene: TRBV9
clone size: few
CDR3 protein: CASSGTQTSGSYEQYF

J gene: TRBJ1-3
V gene: TRBV7-2
clone size: .
CDR3 protein: CASSFRASEGNTIYF

J gene: TRBJ2-5
V gene: TRBV11-2
clone size: .
CDR3 protein: CASSVRTDYQETQYF

J gene: TRBJ2-7
V gene: TRBV27
clone size: .
CDR3 protein: CASSFGTGGTKKYF

J gene: TRBJ2-7
V gene: TRBV11-2
clone size: .
CDR3 protein: CASSLGAGGGNEQYF

J gene: TRBJ2-1
V gene: TRBV7-2
clone size: .
CDR3 protein: CASSSHGEQFF

J gene: TRBJ2-6
V gene: TRBV6-5
clone size: once
CDR3 protein: CASSLRGHVLTF

J gene: TRBJ2-3
V gene: TRBV7-2
clone size: .
CDR3 protein: CASSSWGQRTDTQYF

J gene: TRBJ1-1
V gene: TRBV19
clone size: .
CDR3 protein: CASSMTGVRNTEAFF

J gene: TRBJ2-7
V gene: TRBV6-5
clone size: .
CDR3 protein: CASNRLAGISYEQYF

J gene: TRBJ1-5
V gene: TRBV9
clone size: .
CDR3 protein: CASSTLSSTHQPQHF

J gene: TRBJ1-3
V gene: TRBV5-6
clone size: .
CDR3 protein: CASSPDLNSGNTIYF

J gene: TRBJ2-3
V gene: TRBV7-9
clone size: once
CDR3 protein: CASSLTTGGPTDTQYF

J gene: TRBJ2-1
V gene: TRBV7-2
clone size: few
CDR3 protein: CASSLGRNEQFF

J gene: TRBJ2-7
V gene: TRBV19
clone size: .
CDR3 protein: CASTGTSGSNEQYF

J gene: TRBJ2-1
V gene: TRBV6-4
clone size: once
CDR3 protein: CASSDGDYNEQFF

J gene: TRBJ1-5
V gene: TRBV21-1
clone size: .
CDR3 protein: CASSTLSGNSNQPQHF

J gene: TRBJ2-7
V gene: TRBV11-1
clone size: .
CDR3 protein: CASSQDSGRSYEQYF

J gene: TRBJ2-5
V gene: TRBV29-1
clone size: .
CDR3 protein: CSVVSGRETQYF

J gene: TRBJ2-1
V gene: TRBV7-7
clone size: few
CDR3 protein: CASSLEAGNNEQFF

J gene: TRBJ2-1
V gene: TRBV11-1
clone size: few
CDR3 protein: CASSLEGWGSGYNEQFF

J gene: TRBJ1-4
V gene: TRBV11-2
clone size: .
CDR3 protein: CASSPNYEKLFF

J gene: TRBJ1-1
V gene: TRBV27
clone size: few
CDR3 protein: CASRNLGGWDTEAFF

J gene: TRBJ2-1
V gene: TRBV6-5
clone size: .
CDR3 protein: CASRAGGSYNEQFF

J gene: TRBJ2-1
V gene: TRBV7-9
clone size: .
CDR3 protein: CASSPLGALLRYNEQFF

J gene: TRBJ2-3
V gene: TRBV11-1
clone size: once
CDR3 protein: CASSLGLAGGLTDTQYF

J gene: TRBJ1-1
V gene: TRBV6-5
clone size: .
CDR3 protein: CASSYSKGTEAFF

J gene: TRBJ2-7
V gene: TRBV7-2
clone size: .
CDR3 protein: CASSLTGHEQYF

J gene: TRBJ2-7
V gene: TRBV15
clone size: .
CDR3 protein: CATGLRDEQYF

J gene: TRBJ2-6
V gene: TRBV6-5
clone size: few
CDR3 protein: CASRRQGAGANVLTF

J gene: TRBJ2-1
V gene: TRBV9
clone size: .
CDR3 protein: CASSPQFF

J gene: TRBJ2-3
V gene: TRBV5-1
clone size: .
CDR3 protein: CASSLGKLTDTQYF

J gene: TRBJ1-2
V gene: TRBV2
clone size: .
CDR3 protein: CASSGGPGANYGYTF

J gene: TRBJ1-2
V gene: TRBV6-5
clone size: few
CDR3 protein: CASSPTQGTNYGYTF